This T cell receptor beta chain comes out of a study of Graves' ophthalmopathy and Graves' hyperthyroidism. Amplification of TCR beta CDR3 regions used RNA transcripts. Scientists carried out first-round RT-PCR using HTBI primers and then a second-round multiplex PCR. A single record per CDR3 protein comes from TCRdb applying MiXCR to the multiplex PCR reads. This table holds 740,000 or so distinct CDR3 sequences, around 40% found once. Trimming left V 1 base short and J 5 bases short, with 8 bases between. Germline CDR1 LGHNT, CDR2 FRNRAP. The CDR3 has 14 amino acids. Sample: peripheral blood. The chain employs TRBV12-5 and TRBJ2-2, with a possible D match to TRBD2 (5 bases). The clonotype was recovered from an adult man with Graves' ophthalmopathy. CDR3 amino acids: CASGLGSGTGELFF. DNA for the CDR3: TGTGCTAGTGGTTTGGGATCGGGGACCGGGGAGCTGTTTTTT.